Only a few counts were recorded for the clone carrying this TCR beta chain. The antigen is undetermined. Each CDR3 protein is one row after TCRdb ran MiXCR on the reads. The profile shows roughly 500,000 distinct CDR3 sequences, about 42% of them singletons. The data belong to a study of T cell repertoires in cytomegalovirus infection. V dropped 7 bases and J dropped 3 bases, with 12 bases sitting between them. The CDR3 is 13 amino acids. The V call is TRBV12-3 or TRBV12-4, the J call TRBJ2-5, with D possibly being TRBD1 or TRBD2 (6 bases each). This specimen was cultured PBMCs, taken from culture after CMV antigen stimulation. The receptor comes from a human donor in good health (CMV status not recorded). Some clones in this sample may be carry-over from other donors' samples. The CDR3 DNA sequence: TGTGCCAGCAAAAGGGGGGTAGAAGAGACCCAGTACTTC. As protein: CASKRGVEETQYF.